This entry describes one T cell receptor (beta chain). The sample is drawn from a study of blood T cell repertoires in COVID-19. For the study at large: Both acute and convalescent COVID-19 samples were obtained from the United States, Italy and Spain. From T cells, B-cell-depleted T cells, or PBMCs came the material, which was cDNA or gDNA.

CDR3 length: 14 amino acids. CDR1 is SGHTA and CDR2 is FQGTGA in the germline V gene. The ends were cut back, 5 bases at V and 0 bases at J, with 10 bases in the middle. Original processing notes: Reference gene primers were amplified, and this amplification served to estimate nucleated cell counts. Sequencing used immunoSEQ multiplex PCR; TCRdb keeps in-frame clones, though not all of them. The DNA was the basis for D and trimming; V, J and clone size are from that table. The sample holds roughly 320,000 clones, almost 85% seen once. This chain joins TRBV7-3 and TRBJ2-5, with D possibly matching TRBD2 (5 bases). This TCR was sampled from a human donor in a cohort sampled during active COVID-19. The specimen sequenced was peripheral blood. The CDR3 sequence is CASSPRGNQETQYF. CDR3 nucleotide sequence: TGTGCCAGCAGCCCCCGAGGGAACCAAGAGACCCAGTACTTC.